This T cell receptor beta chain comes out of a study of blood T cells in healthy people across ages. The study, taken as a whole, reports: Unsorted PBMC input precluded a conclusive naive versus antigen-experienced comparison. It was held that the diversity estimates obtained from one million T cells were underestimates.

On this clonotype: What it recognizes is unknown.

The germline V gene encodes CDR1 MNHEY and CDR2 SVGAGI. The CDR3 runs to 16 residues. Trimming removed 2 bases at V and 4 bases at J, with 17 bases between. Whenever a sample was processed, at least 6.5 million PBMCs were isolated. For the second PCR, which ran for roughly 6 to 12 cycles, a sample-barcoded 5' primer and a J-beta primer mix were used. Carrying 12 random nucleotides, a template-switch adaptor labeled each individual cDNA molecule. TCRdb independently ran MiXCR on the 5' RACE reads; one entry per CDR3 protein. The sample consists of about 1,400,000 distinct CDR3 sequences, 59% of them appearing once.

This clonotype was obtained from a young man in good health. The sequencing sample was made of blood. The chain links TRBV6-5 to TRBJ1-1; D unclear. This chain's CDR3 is CASSYGGRGRGTEAFF. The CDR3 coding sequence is TGTGCCAGCAGTTACGGCGGTCGGGGTCGAGGCACTGAAGCTTTCTTT.